The 3 T cell receptor beta chains given below trace back to one sample, sequenced in a study of Graves' ophthalmopathy and Graves' hyperthyroidism. RNA transcripts were the source from which TCR beta CDR3 regions were amplified. An opening RT-PCR round employed HTBI primers and preceded a second-round multiplex PCR. TCRdb recomputed calls from the multiplex PCR reads with MiXCR, one row per CDR3 protein. The table includes 350,000 to 400,000 distinct CDR3 sequences, approximately 15% detected once. Sequencing was carried out using peripheral blood. Every receptor here comes from a woman in her late teens or twenties with stable Graves' hyperthyroidism.

In its sample, this clonotype was seen many times. V is TRBV12-3 or TRBV12-4 and J is TRBJ1-1; D is possibly TRBD1 (6 bases). The V end was cut by 6 bases, the J end by 6 bases, with 23 bases between. CDR3 length: 16 residues. CDR3 amino acids: CASRNRVCCGVAEAFF. In DNA, the CDR3 is TGTGCCAGCAGGAACAGGGTCTGTTGTGGAGTAGCTGAAGCTTTCTTT.

This clonotype was observed at least ten times. The CDR3 reads CASSPAGLYGYTF. The DNA for the CDR3 is TGTGCCAGTAGTCCCGCAGGATTGTATGGCTACACCTTC. The chain combines TRBV19 with TRBJ1-2; D call uncertain. CDR3 length equals 13 residues. V was cut by 5 bases and J by 5 bases, with 12 bases left in between. Germline loops: CDR1 LNHDA, CDR2 SQIVND (reference sequence).

Remarks on this clonotype: A read error may account for a junction end that differs from germline. The chain combines TRBV7-2 with TRBJ2-2; 7 nucleotides agree with TRBD1. The CDR3 loop spans 15 amino acids. Germline values: CDR1 SGHTA, CDR2 FQGNSA. This CDR3 reads CASSPDRVLTGELFF. The CDR3 bases are TGCGCCAGCAGCCCCGACAGGGTCCTAACCGGGGAGCTGTTTTTT.